The 14 T cell receptor beta chains in this list originate from one sample, sequenced in a study of identical twins. TCRdb called the 5' RACE reads again in MiXCR, with one record for every CDR3 protein. The sample consists of about 340,000 distinct CDR3 sequences, over 9% of them appearing once. Another study also made use of these data, one on yellow fever vaccine responses in identical twins.

What was sequenced was CD8+ T cells sorted from blood. These receptors originate from a woman between 18 and 29 years old in good health.

The chain couples TRBV12-3 or TRBV12-4 to TRBJ1-1, with 8 bases fitting TRBD1. J was trimmed by 11 bases and V by 7 bases; bases with no gene match: 9. The CDR3 consists of 12 residues. In DNA, the CDR3 is TGTGCCAGCACCGGGACAGGAGAAGTGGCTTTCTTT. Translating gives CASTGTGEVAFF.

This clonotype was seen more than once but under ten times. The rearrangement uses TRBV15 and TRBJ2-3, with 8 bases matching TRBD2. V was clipped by 3 bases and J by 5 bases; unmatched bases: 7. CDR1 and CDR2 from the germline V gene are LNHNV and YYDKDF (reference sequence). CDR3 length: 15 residues. CDR3 sequence (DNA): TGTGCCACCAGCAGGGGACGGGGGGGAGGAGATACGCAGTATTTT. It translates to CATSRGRGGGDTQYF.

CDR3 coding DNA: TGTGCCAGCAGTAGGGGACCGTCCTACGAGCAGTACTTC. Encoded protein: CASSRGPSYEQYF. The V gene is TRBV9, the J gene TRBJ2-7; either TRBD1 or TRBD2 may fit D (5 bases each). V was trimmed by 5 bases and J by 1 base, leaving 10 bases between them. The CDR3 length is 13 residues. Germline CDR1 is SGDLS and CDR2 is YYNGEE.

A few counts support this clonotype. This rearrangement joins TRBV6-1 to TRBJ2-7, with D unclear. The CDR3 consists of 14 residues. CDR1 MNHNS and CDR2 SASEGT come from the germline V gene. Trimming left V 2 bases short and J 3 bases short, with 11 bases between. The DNA of the CDR3 is TGTGCCAGCAGTGAAAGGGTGCTCGGCTACGAGCAGTACGTC. Protein product: CASSERVLGYEQYV.

This clonotype has only a few counts. The chain links TRBV6-2 or TRBV6-3 to TRBJ2-1; 7 positions agree with TRBD1. J was trimmed by 9 bases and V by 0 bases; bases with no gene match: 8. Germline V gene lookup returns CDR1 MNHEY and CDR2 SVGEGT. The CDR3 loop spans 15 amino acids. For the CDR3, the DNA is TGTGCCAGCAGTTACTCGCCAGACAGGGTTGGTGAGCAGTTCTTC. Translated, it gives CASSYSPDRVGEQFF.

This chain links TRBV20-1 with TRBJ1-2; 8 bases are shared with TRBD1. The CDR3 has 16 residues. J gave up 4 bases and V 2 bases, and 12 bases lay outside the gene matches. Germline lookup yields CDR1 DFQATT and CDR2 SNEGSKA (reference sequence). This CDR3 reads CSARPDRDSQRYGYTF. The CDR3 DNA reads TGCAGTGCTAGACCGGACAGGGACTCTCAACGCTATGGCTACACCTTC.

CDR3 nucleotide sequence: TGTGCCACCAGCAGAGGGACACTCCACGCCCCTAATGAAAAACTGTTTTTT. Its translation: CATSRGTLHAPNEKLFF. The chain uses TRBV15 and TRBJ1-4, with D possibly TRBD1 on 5 matching bases. In germline, CDR1 is LNHNV, CDR2 YYDKDF (reference sequence). This CDR3 has 17 amino acids. Between the trimmed V and J ends, which lost 1 base and 3 bases, there was a span of 15 bases.

This clonotype was seen repeatedly, ten times or more. The chain recombines TRBV28 with TRBJ2-7; 7 bases line up with TRBD2. With V trimmed by 4 bases and J by 3 bases, 6 bases remained unmatched. Germline CDR1 reads MDHEN; CDR2 reads SYDVKM. CDR3 length: 14 amino acids. CDR3 nucleotides: TGTGCCAGCAGTTCTATGGCGGGGGACTACGAGCAGTACGTC. This codes for CASSSMAGDYEQYV.

This clonotype appeared many times. The chain joins TRBV4-1 to TRBJ2-7, with TRBD1 matching 7 bases. This CDR3 has 18 residues. Unmatched junction bases numbered 14, after V lost 0 bases and J lost 3 bases. Germline CDR1 and CDR2: MGHRA and YSYEKL. The CDR3 region is CASSQDHDRDSCHYEQYF. The CDR3 DNA reads TGCGCCAGCAGCCAAGATCACGACCGGGACAGCTGTCACTACGAGCAGTACTTC.

This rearrangement joins TRBV5-1 to TRBJ2-1, with D uncertain. This CDR3 region has 16 residues. CDR1 SGHRS and CDR2 YFSETQ come from the germline V gene. Trimming shortened V by 0 bases and J by 5 bases, and 15 bases separated the two germline ends. The CDR3: CASSLAPVRDDNEQFF. As DNA, the CDR3 is TGCGCCAGCAGCTTGGCCCCGGTTAGAGACGACAATGAGCAGTTCTTC.

This clonotype was seen a single time. Possible read error: a much larger clone is one base away. The rearrangement joins TRBV7-9 to TRBJ2-3, with D perhaps TRBD1 or TRBD2 (5 bases each). The CDR3 runs to 15 residues. V was shortened by 4 bases and J by 6 bases, with 17 bases between the two germline ends. Germline CDR1 is SEHNR and CDR2 is FQNEAQ (reference sequence). The CDR3 nucleotides are TGTGCCAGCAGCTCCCAGGGCGCGAGGGGTGATACGCAGTATTTT. It yields the protein CASSSQGARGDTQYF.

The V gene is TRBV9, the J gene TRBJ2-6, with D tentatively TRBD2 (5 bases). Germline V gene sequence: CDR1 SGDLS, CDR2 YYNGEE. This CDR3 spans 16 amino acids. Trimming removed 3 bases from V and 2 bases from J, with 12 bases in between. The CDR3 coding sequence is TGTGCCAGCAGCGGTCATGAGGGCACTGGGGCCAACGTCCTGACTTTC. This sequence encodes CASSGHEGTGANVLTF.

CDR3 bases: TGTGCCAGCAGCCAAAAGACTAGCGGGGGGCCCAACTCCTACAATGAGCAGTTCTTC. As protein: CASSQKTSGGPNSYNEQFF. V and J are TRBV4-2 and TRBJ2-1; 13 bases are a match to TRBD2. The V segment lost 2 bases and the J segment 0 bases; nucleotides outside the gene matches: 7. Germline CDR1 is LGHNA and CDR2 is YNFKEQ. The CDR3 covers 19 residues.

This clonotype has a handful of counts. This chain links TRBV10-3 with TRBJ2-2, with unresolved D. Germline V CDR1 and CDR2: ENHRY, SYGVKD. This CDR3 comprises 12 residues. V lost 8 bases and J lost 4, with 8 bases in between. CDR3 nucleotides: TGTGCCATCGGAACGGGCACCGGGGAGCTGTTTTTT. Protein sequence: CAIGTGTGELFF.